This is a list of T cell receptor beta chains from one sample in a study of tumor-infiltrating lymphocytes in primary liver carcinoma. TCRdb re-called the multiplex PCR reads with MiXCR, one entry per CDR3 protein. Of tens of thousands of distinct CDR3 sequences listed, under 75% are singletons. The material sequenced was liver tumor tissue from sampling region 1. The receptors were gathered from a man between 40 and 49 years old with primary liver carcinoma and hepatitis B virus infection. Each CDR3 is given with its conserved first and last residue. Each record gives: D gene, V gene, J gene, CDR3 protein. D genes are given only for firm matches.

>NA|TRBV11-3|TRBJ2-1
CASSLGFGGLSYNEQFF
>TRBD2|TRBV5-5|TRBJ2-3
CASSLNGLAGSVDMQYF
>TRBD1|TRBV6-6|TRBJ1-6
CASSVGTGRNSLLHF
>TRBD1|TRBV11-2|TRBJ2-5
CASSLRTGGSRETQYF
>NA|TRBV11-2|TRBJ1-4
CVRSLDGFANEKLFF
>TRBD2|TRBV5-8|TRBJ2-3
CASSFNSGSVSDTQYF
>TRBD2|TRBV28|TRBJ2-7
CATSLLLGLTGETYEQYF
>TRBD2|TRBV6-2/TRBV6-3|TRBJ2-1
CASSYSILLAGAGNGQLF
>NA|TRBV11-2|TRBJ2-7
CASSFGSIYEQYF
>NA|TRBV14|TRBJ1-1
CASSQVGGGGSTEAFF
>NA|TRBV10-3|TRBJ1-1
CAISESGNTEAFF
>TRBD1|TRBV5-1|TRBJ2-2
CASSLAGQDTGELFF
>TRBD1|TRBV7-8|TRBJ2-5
CARSLNPQGVETQYF
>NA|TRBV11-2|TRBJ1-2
CASSLEGNYGYIF
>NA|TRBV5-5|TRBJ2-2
CASSMEAGAGGLFF
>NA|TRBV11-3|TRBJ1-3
CARSSEVRAGDTIYF
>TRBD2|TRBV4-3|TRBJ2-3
CASSQDAGDTRYF
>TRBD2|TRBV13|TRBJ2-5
CASSSPPRTSVEVVEETQYF
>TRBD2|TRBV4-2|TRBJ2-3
CARSQVALLAGATGTQYF
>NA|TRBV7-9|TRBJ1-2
CASSPEDRLSKYGYTF
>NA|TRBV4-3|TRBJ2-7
CASSQDFPGSYEQYF
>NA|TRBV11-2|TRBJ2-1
CASSLGPDEQFF
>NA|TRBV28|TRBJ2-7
CVSSLGGHVSYEQYF
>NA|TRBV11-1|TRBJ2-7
CASSLCGTSYEQYF
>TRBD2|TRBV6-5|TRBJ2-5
CASSQAGSWETQYF
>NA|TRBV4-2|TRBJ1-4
CTSSQDGDGGLFF
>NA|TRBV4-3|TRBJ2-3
CASSLGEGYTDTQYF
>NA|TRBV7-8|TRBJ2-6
CASSILVGIGANVLTF
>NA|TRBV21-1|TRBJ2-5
CASSKEGKWGETQYF
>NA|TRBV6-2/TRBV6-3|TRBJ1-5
CACSYSVQAQWPQHF
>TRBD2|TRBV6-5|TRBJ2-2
CASKDIRNSGELFF
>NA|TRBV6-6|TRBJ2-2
CAISPLVGLAGPTSTGELFF
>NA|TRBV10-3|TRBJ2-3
CAIGALGADTQYF
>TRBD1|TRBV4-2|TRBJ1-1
CASGQEYGQGFWTEAFF
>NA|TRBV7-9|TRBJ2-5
CASSFRGGLQDTQYF
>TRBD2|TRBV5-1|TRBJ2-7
CASSITSGSSYEQYF
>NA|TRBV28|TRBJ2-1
CAGSTGYNEQFF
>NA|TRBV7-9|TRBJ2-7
CACSLVGSSSYEQYF
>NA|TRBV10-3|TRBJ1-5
CATSKYEGDRPQHF
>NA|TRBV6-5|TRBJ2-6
CVTTEWGANVLTF
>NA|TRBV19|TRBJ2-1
CASSPPRPLGGYNEQFF
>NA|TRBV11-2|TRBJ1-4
CASSLLGGFNEKLFF
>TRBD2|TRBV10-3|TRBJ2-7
CLISASSGRMANEQYF
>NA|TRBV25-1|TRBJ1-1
CASRGHMITEAFF
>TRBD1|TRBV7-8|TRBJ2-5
CASSLNLQGVETQYF
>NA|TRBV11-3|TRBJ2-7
CASSLTPIGKRYF
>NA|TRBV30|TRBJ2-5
CAWSESLGTQYF
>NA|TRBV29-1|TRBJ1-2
CSVSGQSGPYGYTF
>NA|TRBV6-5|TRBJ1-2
CASSSQATGGNNYGYTF
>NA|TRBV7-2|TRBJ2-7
CASSSRDLVYEQYF